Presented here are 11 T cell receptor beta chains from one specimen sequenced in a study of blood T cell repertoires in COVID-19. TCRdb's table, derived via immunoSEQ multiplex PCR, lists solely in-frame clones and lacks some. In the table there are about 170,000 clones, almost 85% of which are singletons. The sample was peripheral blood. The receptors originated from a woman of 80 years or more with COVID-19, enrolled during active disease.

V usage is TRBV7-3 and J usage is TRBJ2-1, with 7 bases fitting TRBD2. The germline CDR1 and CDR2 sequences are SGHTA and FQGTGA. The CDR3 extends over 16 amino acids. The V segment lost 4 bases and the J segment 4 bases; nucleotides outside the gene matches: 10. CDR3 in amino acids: CASSSAGLGRYNEQFF. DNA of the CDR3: TGTGCCAGCAGCTCCGCGGGACTCGGGAGGTACAATGAGCAGTTCTTC.

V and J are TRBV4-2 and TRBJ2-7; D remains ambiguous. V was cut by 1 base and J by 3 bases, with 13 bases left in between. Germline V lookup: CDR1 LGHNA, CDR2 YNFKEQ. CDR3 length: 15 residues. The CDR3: CASSQVAASDYEQYF. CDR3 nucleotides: TGTGCCAGCAGCCAAGTTGCCGCCAGTGACTACGAGCAGTACTTC.

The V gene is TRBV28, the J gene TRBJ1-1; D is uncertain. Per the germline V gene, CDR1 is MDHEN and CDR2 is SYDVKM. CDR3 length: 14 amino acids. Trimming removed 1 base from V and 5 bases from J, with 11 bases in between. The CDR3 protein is CASSLSRQVTEAFF. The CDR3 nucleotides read TGTGCCAGCAGTTTATCACGGCAGGTTACTGAAGCTTTCTTT.

CDR3 residues: CASSSQGSRPDTQYF. For the CDR3, the DNA is TGTGCCAGCAGTTCACAGGGATCCCGCCCAGATACGCAGTATTTT. The chain recombines TRBV6-5 with TRBJ2-3, with D maybe TRBD1 (6 bases). Trimming pared 4 bases from V and 4 bases from J, leaving 15 bases between. The CDR3 runs to 15 residues. The germline gives CDR1 MNHEY, CDR2 SVGAGI.

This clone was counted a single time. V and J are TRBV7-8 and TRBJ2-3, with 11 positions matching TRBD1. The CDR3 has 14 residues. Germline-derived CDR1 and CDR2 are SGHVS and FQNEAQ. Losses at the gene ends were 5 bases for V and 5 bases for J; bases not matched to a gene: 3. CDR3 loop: CASSQGTGGDTQYF. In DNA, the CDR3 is TGTGCCAGCAGCCAAGGGACAGGGGGAGATACGCAGTATTTT.

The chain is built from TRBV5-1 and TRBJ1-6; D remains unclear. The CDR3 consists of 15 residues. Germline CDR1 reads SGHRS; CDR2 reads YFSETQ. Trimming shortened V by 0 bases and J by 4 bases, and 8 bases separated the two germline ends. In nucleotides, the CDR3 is TGCGCCAGCAGCTTGGGCGAATATTATAATTCACCCCTCCACTTT. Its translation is CASSLGEYYNSPLHF. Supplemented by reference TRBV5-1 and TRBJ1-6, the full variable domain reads KAGVTQTPRYLIKTRGQQVTLSCSPISGHRSVSWYQQTPGQGLQFLFEYFSETQRNKGNFPGRFSGRQFSNSRSEMNVSTLELGDSALYLCASSLGEYYNSPLHFGNGTRLTVT.

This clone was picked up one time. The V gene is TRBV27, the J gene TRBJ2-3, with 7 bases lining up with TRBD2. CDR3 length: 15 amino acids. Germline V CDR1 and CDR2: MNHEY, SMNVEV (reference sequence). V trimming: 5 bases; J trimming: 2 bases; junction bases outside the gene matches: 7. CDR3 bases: TGTGCCAGCAGTCCCGCGGGAGCCATCACAGATACGCAGTATTTT. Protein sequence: CASSPAGAITDTQYF.

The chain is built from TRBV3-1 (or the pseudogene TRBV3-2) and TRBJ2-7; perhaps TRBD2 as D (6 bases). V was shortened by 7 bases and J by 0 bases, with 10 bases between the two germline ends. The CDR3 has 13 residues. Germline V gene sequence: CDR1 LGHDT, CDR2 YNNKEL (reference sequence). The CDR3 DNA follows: TGTGCCAGCACCGGGGGAGGCTCCTACGAGCAGTACTTC. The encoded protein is CASTGGGSYEQYF.

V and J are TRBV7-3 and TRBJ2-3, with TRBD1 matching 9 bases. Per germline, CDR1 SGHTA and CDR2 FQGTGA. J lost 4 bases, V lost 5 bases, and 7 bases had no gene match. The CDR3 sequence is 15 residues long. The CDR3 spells CASSLRDRVADTQYF. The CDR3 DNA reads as TGTGCCAGCAGCCTCCGGGACAGGGTTGCAGATACGCAGTATTTT.

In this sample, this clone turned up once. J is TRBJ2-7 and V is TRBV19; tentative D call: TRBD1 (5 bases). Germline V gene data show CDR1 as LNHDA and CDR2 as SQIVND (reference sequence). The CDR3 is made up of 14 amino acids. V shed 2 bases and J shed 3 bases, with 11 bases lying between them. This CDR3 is CASSINRGLYEQYF. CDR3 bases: TGTGCCAGTAGTATAAATAGGGGCCTCTACGAGCAGTACTTC. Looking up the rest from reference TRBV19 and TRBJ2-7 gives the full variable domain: DGGITQSPKYLFRKEGQNVTLSCEQNLNHDAMYWYRQDPGQGLRLIYYSQIVNDFQKGDIAEGYSVSREKKESFPLTVTSAQKNPTAFYLCASSINRGLYEQYFGPGTRLTVT.

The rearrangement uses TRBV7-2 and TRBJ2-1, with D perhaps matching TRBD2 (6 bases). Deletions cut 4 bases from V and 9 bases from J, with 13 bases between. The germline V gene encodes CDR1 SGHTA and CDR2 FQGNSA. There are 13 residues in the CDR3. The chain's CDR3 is CASSSGLLLEQFF. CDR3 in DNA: TGTGCCAGCAGCTCGGGACTCCTTCTTGAGCAGTTCTTC.